Below, one T cell receptor beta chain is given with its context. Its antigen is as yet unknown. The data belong to a study of beta chain features in type 1 diabetes. Findings and caveats of the study: Among all four CD4+ subsets, Type 1 diabetes patients had TCRB CDR3s that were moderately but significantly shorter. Compared to healthy donors, patients appeared to have naive, central memory and Treg TCRB repertoires that were more alike.

The CDR3 has 17 residues. Germline CDR1 is SGHRS and CDR2 is YFSETQ. The junction had 9 bases not matched to a gene; V was cut back by 1 base and J by 3 bases. As every portion of the isolated RNA was reverse transcribed, the sequencing read expressed TCRB transcripts. Here immunoSEQ multiplex PCR was the method, and the copy in TCRdb shows in-frame clones only, minus some. The data hold under 400,000 clones, with over 10% observed a single time. The chain couples TRBV5-1 to TRBJ1-2; 10 bases are a match to TRBD1. Sequenced material: naive CD4+ T cells from blood. The TCR sequence derives from a man between 18 and 35 years old in good health. The CDR3 DNA is TGCGCCAGCAGCTTGCGGACAGGGGGGCACCGGGACTATGGCTACACCTTC. Its translation: CASSLRTGGHRDYGYTF.